The next 7 T cell receptor beta chains were all read from a single sample in a study of PD-1 blockade in classical Hodgkin lymphoma. Clones were read by immunoSEQ multiplex PCR, and TCRdb kept only the in-frame ones, dropping some. The sample holds approximately 52,000 clones, approximately 86% seen once. Documented time point: cycle 4 day 1 (C4D1), after five to seven weeks of nivolumab. With no exception, relapse followed autologous stem cell transplantation in all patients, and brentuximab vedotin exposure varied. Sequenced here: peripheral blood mononuclear cells (PBMCs), sampled before the fourth cycle of nivolumab. The receptors originated from a human donor with classical Hodgkin lymphoma.

The chain employs TRBV23-1 and TRBJ2-7; maybe TRBD1 (6 bases). TRBV23-1 counts as an open reading frame of uncertain function. Trimming took off 0 bases at V and 3 bases at J, with 18 bases between the two ends. CDR3 length equals 17 residues. The CDR3 DNA sequence: TGCGCCAGCAGTCAATCAAGGACAGAAATATTAGACTACGAGCAGTACTTC. It encodes CASSQSRTEILDYEQYF.

The chain is built from TRBV5-5 and TRBJ2-7; D is ambiguous. Trimming removed 4 bases from V and 2 bases from J, with 19 bases in between. The CDR3 has 16 residues. Germline V lookup: CDR1 SGHKS, CDR2 YYEKEE (reference sequence). As DNA, the CDR3 is TGTGCCAGCAGCCCATCCTCGTTAGCCGTTACCTACGAGCAGTACTTC. Protein: CASSPSSLAVTYEQYF.

The rearrangement joins TRBV10-3 to TRBJ2-5; a weak D match, TRBD1 (6 bases). This CDR3 comprises 14 residues. V was clipped by 2 bases and J by 3 bases, with 10 bases between them. Germline values: CDR1 ENHRY, CDR2 SYGVKD. CDR3 sequence (DNA): TGTGCCATCAGTGAGCCTGGACAGAAAGAGACCCAGTACTTC. This sequence encodes CAISEPGQKETQYF.

The J gene is TRBJ2-1, the V gene TRBV18; 11 positions match TRBD2. The length of the CDR3 is 19 residues. Germline CDR1 is KGHSH and CDR2 is LQKENI. After removal of 2 bases from V and 2 bases from J, the junction contained 11 bases not matched to a gene. The CDR3 DNA follows: TGTGCCAGCTCACCAGAGGGTCTAGCGGGGGGCAAGGCCTACAATGAGCAGTTCTTC. Amino acids: CASSPEGLAGGKAYNEQFF.

The genes are TRBV27 and TRBJ1-3; D gene unclear. This CDR3 contains 15 residues. Trimming took off 6 bases at V and 0 bases at J, with 12 bases between the two ends. Looked up from germline, CDR1 is MNHEY and CDR2 is SMNVEV (reference sequence). CDR3 in DNA: TGTGCCAGCAGCCCTACAGCCTTCTCTGGAAACACCATATATTTT. Protein: CASSPTAFSGNTIYF.

The CDR3 nucleotides are TGTGCCAGCAGGACGGACAGTTGGTCCTACGAGCAGTACTTC. It encodes CASRTDSWSYEQYF. This chain links TRBV5-6 with TRBJ2-7, with a weak D call TRBD1 (6 bases). Germline lookup yields CDR1 SGHDT and CDR2 YYEEEE. The V end lost 5 bases, the J end lost 1 base, and 13 bases lay between the germline ends. The CDR3 spans 14 residues.

This chain uses TRBV19 with TRBJ2-7, with 7 bases that match TRBD2. CDR3 size: 13 residues. Germline-derived CDR1 and CDR2 are LNHDA and SQIVND (reference sequence). J was trimmed by 0 bases and V by 5 bases; bases with no gene match: 1. The CDR3 DNA reads TGTGCCAGTAGTGGCGGGAGCTCCTACGAGCAGTACTTC. Translated: CASSGGSSYEQYF.